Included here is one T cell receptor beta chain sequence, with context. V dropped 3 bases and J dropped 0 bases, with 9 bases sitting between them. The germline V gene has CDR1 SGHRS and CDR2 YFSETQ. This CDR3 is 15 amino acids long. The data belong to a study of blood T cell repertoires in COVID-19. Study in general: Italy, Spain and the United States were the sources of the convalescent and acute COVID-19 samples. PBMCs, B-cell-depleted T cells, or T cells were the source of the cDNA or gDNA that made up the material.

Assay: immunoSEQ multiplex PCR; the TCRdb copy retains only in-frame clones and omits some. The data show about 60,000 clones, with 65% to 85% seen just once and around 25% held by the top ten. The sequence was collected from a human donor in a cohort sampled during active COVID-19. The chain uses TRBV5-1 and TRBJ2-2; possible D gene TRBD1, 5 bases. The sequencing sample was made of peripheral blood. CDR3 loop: CASSSGWSNTGELFF. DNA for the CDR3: TGCGCCAGCAGCTCAGGGTGGTCGAACACCGGGGAGCTGTTTTTT. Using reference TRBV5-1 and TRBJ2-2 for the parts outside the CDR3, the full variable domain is KAGVTQTPRYLIKTRGQQVTLSCSPISGHRSVSWYQQTPGQGLQFLFEYFSETQRNKGNFPGRFSGRQFSNSRSEMNVSTLELGDSALYLCASSSGWSNTGELFFGEGSRLTVL.